This entry features one T cell receptor beta chain sequence. Expressed TCRB transcripts were sequenced because the isolated RNA had all been reverse transcribed beforehand. TCRdb's copy holds only in-frame clones and misses some; the assay was immunoSEQ multiplex PCR. The sample yields 500,000 to 700,000 clones, about 14% seen once. V was trimmed by 6 bases and J by 0 bases, leaving 9 bases between them. Per germline, CDR1 MNHNS and CDR2 SASEGT. This CDR3 is 13 amino acids long. This specimen belongs to a study of beta chain features in type 1 diabetes. Study-wide context: In all, roughly 98,000,000 sorted cells from all samples were analyzed.

The chain couples TRBV6-1 to TRBJ2-7; no clear D gene. Material for sequencing was naive CD4+ T cells from blood. The sequence came from a young man in good health. CDR3 loop: CASSQASSYEQYF. As DNA, the CDR3 is TGTGCCAGCAGCCAGGCTAGCTCCTACGAGCAGTACTTC.